The next 24 T cell receptor beta chains were all read from a single sample in a study of molecular identifiers for immune sequencing clone quantification (dated by TCRdb to 2016 to 2018). Library prep was done by PCR. Sequencing was carried out with a NextSeq 500. Using fastp at Q25 and MiXCR, TCRdb reprocessed the public reads and kept productive beta chains. Entries that share a CDR3 protein sequence are merged under the most common genes and DNA. This sample has around 480,000 distinct CDR3 sequences in its table, and roughly 25% of those were observed once. The ten largest clones capture approximately 0.76% of the sample. Material: naive CD8+ T cells from blood, with Jurkat cell RNA spiked in. This specimen's cell subset or site label, interpreted: FACS-sorted CD8+CD4-CCR7+CD45RA+ naive T cells. These receptors were collected from a human donor in good health. Some libraries in this study had Jurkat cell RNA spiked in.

The genes are TRBV27 and TRBJ2-7, with a possible D match to TRBD1 (6 bases). There are 15 residues in the CDR3. V lost 5 bases and J 2 bases, leaving 16 bases between the germline ends. Germline values: CDR1 MNHEY, CDR2 SMNVEV (reference sequence). The CDR3 spells CASSLRGTSAYEQYF. CDR3 bases: TGTGCCAGCAGTCTCCGAGGGACATCAGCCTACGAGCAGTACTTC.

In this sample, this clonotype turned up many times. The CDR3 DNA reads as TGTGCCAGCAGCTTACCCAGGGCAAGCGGGGTAGACAATGAGCAGTTCTTC. It yields the protein CASSLPRASGVDNEQFF. The rearrangement uses TRBV7-9 and TRBJ2-1; 7 positions match TRBD2. With V trimmed by 2 bases and J by 5 bases, 12 bases remained unmatched. The CDR3 is 17 amino acids. Germline CDR1 and CDR2: SEHNR and FQNEAQ (reference sequence).

The sample holds many counts of this clonotype. The V gene is TRBV29-1, the J gene TRBJ2-1; D uncertain. Trimming shortened V by 3 bases and J by 0 bases, and 9 bases separated the two germline ends. CDR3 length equals 14 residues. Looked up from germline, CDR1 is SQVTM and CDR2 is ANQGSEA. The CDR3 protein is CSVDRTSSYNEQFF. The DNA of the CDR3 is TGCAGCGTTGACAGGACCAGCTCCTACAATGAGCAGTTCTTC.

This clonotype has more than one count but fewer than ten. The chain joins TRBV2 to TRBJ2-2; 13 bases are shared with TRBD2. The junction had 13 bases not matched to a gene; V was cut back by 4 bases and J by 5 bases. The CDR3 runs 19 residues. Germline lookup yields CDR1 SNHLY and CDR2 FYNNEI. CDR3 DNA: TGTGCCAGCAGTGTCCCGATCGGACTAGCGGGAGATAGGACCGGGGAGCTGTTTTTT. As protein: CASSVPIGLAGDRTGELFF.

This clonotype occurred a few times. The chain couples TRBV4-1 to TRBJ2-7; TRBD1 might be the D (6 bases). Per germline, CDR1 MGHRA and CDR2 YSYEKL. The V end was cut by 3 bases, the J end by 3 bases, with 15 bases between. The CDR3 contains 15 residues. This CDR3 is CASSHHREGGYEQYF. The CDR3 nucleotides read TGCGCCAGCAGCCACCACAGGGAAGGAGGCTACGAGCAGTACTTC.

This clonotype was seen repeatedly, ten times or more. V is TRBV29-1 and J is TRBJ2-7; the D gene could be TRBD1 or TRBD2 (5 bases each). Deletions cut 6 bases from V and 6 bases from J, with 21 bases between. This CDR3 spans 14 amino acids. From germline, CDR1 is SQVTM and CDR2 ANQGSEA. CDR3: CSVVGPADGREQYF. CDR3 DNA sequence: TGCAGCGTCGTGGGACCAGCGGATGGGCGCGAGCAGTACTTC.

The chain employs TRBV15 and TRBJ2-4; D gene uncertain. This CDR3 has 17 residues. Germline V CDR1 and CDR2: LNHNV, YYDKDF (reference sequence). V gave up 8 bases and J gave up 11 bases, with 31 bases separating them. The CDR3 DNA is TGTGCCACCCGAAACCCCTGGACCGGCAATTCCCCTCCCGTTCAGTACTTC. Translating gives CATRNPWTGNSPPVQYF.

The chain uses TRBV7-6 and TRBJ2-1; 7 positions match TRBD2. The germline V gene has CDR1 SGHVS and CDR2 FNYEAQ. V lost 2 bases, J lost 4 bases, and 8 bases stayed unmatched. There are 16 residues in the CDR3. Here the CDR3 reads CASSLKDTSEYNEQFF. Written as DNA, the CDR3 is TGTGCCAGCAGCTTAAAGGACACTAGCGAGTACAATGAGCAGTTCTTC.

This clonotype has ten or more counts. The rearrangement joins TRBV18 to TRBJ2-3; unclear D gene. Looked up from germline, CDR1 is KGHSH and CDR2 is LQKENI. The length of the CDR3 is 14 residues. The V gene lost 0 bases and the J gene lost 6 bases, with 10 bases spanning the gap. The CDR3 DNA reads as TGTGCCAGCTCACCACCGAGTCCAGCGGATACGCAGTATTTT. Amino acids: CASSPPSPADTQYF.

Comments on this clonotype: Lacking the conserved final phenylalanine or tryptophan, this CDR3 likely reflects a read error. It is unclear where the CDR3 begins or ends on the DNA, so no DNA is shown, and the CDR3 is as TCRdb lists it. The chain employs TRBV7-9 and TRBJ2-2; the table's D gene call, TRBD1, was not cross checked with the DNA. The germline V gene has CDR1 SEHNR and CDR2 FQNEAQ (reference sequence). The CDR3 is made up of 13 amino acids, end residues included. CDR3 in amino acids: CASSHDSRKWLLV.

This clonotype came up many times. V and J are TRBV28 and TRBJ1-1; no firm D call. Germline CDR1 is MDHEN and CDR2 is SYDVKM. CDR3 size: 13 residues. The V end lost 7 bases, the J end lost 2 bases, and 11 bases lay between the germline ends. CDR3 residues: CASTADGNTEAFF. CDR3 in DNA: TGTGCCAGCACTGCGGACGGAAACACTGAAGCTTTCTTT.

This clonotype was observed many times. The chain carries TRBV7-2 and TRBJ1-3; maybe TRBD1 (6 bases). The CDR3 contains 15 residues. Germline-derived CDR1 and CDR2 are SGHTA and FQGNSA. The V end was cut by 1 base, the J end by 3 bases, with 10 bases between. The CDR3 reads CASSLGGGGGNTIYF. As DNA, the CDR3 is TGTGCCAGCAGCTTAGGAGGGGGAGGTGGAAACACCATATATTTT.

This clonotype was detected ten times or more. This sequence joins TRBV5-5 and TRBJ2-3; D is uncertain. Trimming pared 2 bases from V and 6 bases from J, leaving 22 bases between. The CDR3 length is 17 residues. CDR1 and CDR2 from the germline V gene are SGHKS and YYEKEE (reference sequence). CDR3 sequence reads: CASSFYEVALVIDTQYF. The CDR3, as DNA: TGTGCCAGCAGCTTCTACGAGGTAGCCCTCGTTATTGATACGCAGTATTTT.

This clonotype was seen at least ten times. The chain has TRBV19 and TRBJ2-7, with 7 positions matching TRBD1. Unmatched junction bases numbered 5, after V lost 8 bases and J lost 4 bases. The germline V gene has CDR1 LNHDA and CDR2 SQIVND (reference sequence). The CDR3 totals 12 residues. Here the CDR3 reads CASSGTAYEQYF. The CDR3 nucleotides are TGTGCCAGTTCCGGGACAGCATACGAGCAGTACTTC.

This clonotype appeared many times. The chain carries TRBV6-5 and TRBJ2-2; 8 nucleotides line up with TRBD2. V lost 5 bases and J lost 5; bases outside the gene matches: 10. This CDR3 is 16 amino acids long. Germline V lookup: CDR1 MNHEY, CDR2 SVGAGI. This chain's CDR3 is CASSPPAGEGTGELFF. The DNA of the CDR3 is TGTGCCAGCAGTCCCCCAGCGGGAGAAGGTACCGGGGAGCTGTTTTTT.

Details on this clonotype: The conserved phenylalanine or tryptophan is not found at the CDR3 terminus, so this likely reflects a read error. J is TRBJ1-2 and V is TRBV9; 8 positions match TRBD1. V lost 3 bases and J lost 4; bases outside the gene matches: 11. The length of the CDR3 is 16 residues. CDR1 and CDR2 from the germline V gene are SGDLS and YYNGEE. The CDR3 sequence is CASSASRAGGVYGYTL. Here the CDR3 DNA reads TGTGCCAGCAGCGCATCCCGTGCAGGGGGCGTCTATGGCTACACCCTC.

About this clonotype itself: This sequence may be a read error, since a much larger clone differs from it by one base. This rearrangement joins TRBV27 to TRBJ2-7, with D perhaps being TRBD1 or TRBD2 (5 bases each). The CDR3 covers 16 residues. CDR1 and CDR2 (germline): MNHEY, SMNVEV (reference sequence). As DNA, the CDR3 is TGTGCCGGCAGTACGACTGCTCCGGGGCAAACCTACGAGCAGTACTTC. Translation: CAGSTTAPGQTYEQYF.

Worth noting for this clonotype: This may come from a read error, since a much larger clone is one base off. The J gene is TRBJ1-1, the V gene TRBV6-2 or TRBV6-3; D gene ambiguous. With 5 bases removed from V and 0 bases from J, the gap between germline ends came to 7 bases. CDR1 is MNHEY, CDR2 SVGEGT, per germline. CDR3 size: 13 residues. The DNA of the CDR3 is TGTGCCAGCAGTACGCCAGTGAACACTGAAGCTTTCTTT. It is translated as CASSTPVNTEAFF.

This chain connects TRBV10-3 to TRBJ2-7, with D possibly TRBD1 on 6 matching bases. The CDR3 is 17 residues long. Between the trimmed V and J ends, which lost 0 bases and 0 bases, there was a span of 15 bases. CDR1 ENHRY and CDR2 SYGVKD come from the germline V gene. The CDR3 nucleotides read TGTGCCATCAGTGAGTCCATTAATACAGGGTACTCCTACGAGCAGTACTTC. Translated: CAISESINTGYSYEQYF.

The sample holds many counts of this clonotype. The V call is TRBV28, the J call TRBJ1-1, with a weak D call TRBD1 (6 bases). The CDR3 is 15 residues long. Germline V CDR1 and CDR2: MDHEN, SYDVKM. The germline V and J ends were trimmed by 3 bases and 0 bases, with 11 bases remaining between them. The CDR3 region is CASSFRGTMNTEAFF. CDR3 bases: TGTGCCAGCAGTTTCAGGGGAACCATGAACACTGAAGCTTTCTTT.

J is TRBJ2-2 and V is TRBV6-5; 10 nucleotides match TRBD2. The J segment lost 2 bases and the V segment lost 5 bases, leaving 5 bases of the junction unmatched. The CDR3 covers 16 residues. Germline CDR1 is MNHEY and CDR2 is SVGAGI. The CDR3: CASSNPSGGNTGELFF. The CDR3 DNA is TGTGCCAGCAGTAACCCTAGCGGGGGTAACACCGGGGAGCTGTTTTTT.

The CDR3 sequence: CASRNDRAPTGELFF. CDR3 sequence (DNA): TGTGCCAGCAGGAATGACAGGGCCCCTACCGGGGAGCTGTTTTTT. The chain combines TRBV6-2 or TRBV6-3 with TRBJ2-2; the match to TRBD1 covers 7 bases. After removal of 6 bases from V and 5 bases from J, the junction contained 9 bases not matched to a gene. The CDR3 spans 15 residues. Germline V CDR1 and CDR2: MNHEY, SVGEGT.

Only a few counts were recorded for this clonotype. The chain links TRBV7-9 to TRBJ1-2, with D possibly being TRBD1 (5 bases). Germline V lookup: CDR1 SEHNR, CDR2 FQNEAQ (reference sequence). V was shortened by 5 bases and J by 0 bases, with 13 bases between the two germline ends. This CDR3 is built from 15 residues. CDR3 in amino acids: CASSATQASNYGYTF. The CDR3 DNA sequence: TGTGCCAGCAGCGCCACACAGGCCTCTAACTATGGCTACACCTTC. The full variable domain, in which reference TRBV7-9 and TRBJ1-2 provide the parts outside the CDR3, is DTGVSQNPRHKITKRGQNVTFRCDPISEHNRLYWYRQTLGQGPEFLTYFQNEAQLEKSRLLSDRFSAERPKGSFSTLEIQRTEQGDSAMYLCASSATQASNYGYTFGSGTRLTVV.

On this clonotype: The junction does not match germline at one end; this may be a read error. The rearrangement links TRBV6-5 to TRBJ2-2; 7 positions match TRBD1. The CDR3 length is 14 residues. Germline lookup yields CDR1 MNHEY and CDR2 SVGAGI. The DNA for the CDR3 is TGTGGCAGCAGTTACTCGACAGGGACCGGGGAGCTGTTTTTT. It yields the protein CGSSYSTGTGELFF.